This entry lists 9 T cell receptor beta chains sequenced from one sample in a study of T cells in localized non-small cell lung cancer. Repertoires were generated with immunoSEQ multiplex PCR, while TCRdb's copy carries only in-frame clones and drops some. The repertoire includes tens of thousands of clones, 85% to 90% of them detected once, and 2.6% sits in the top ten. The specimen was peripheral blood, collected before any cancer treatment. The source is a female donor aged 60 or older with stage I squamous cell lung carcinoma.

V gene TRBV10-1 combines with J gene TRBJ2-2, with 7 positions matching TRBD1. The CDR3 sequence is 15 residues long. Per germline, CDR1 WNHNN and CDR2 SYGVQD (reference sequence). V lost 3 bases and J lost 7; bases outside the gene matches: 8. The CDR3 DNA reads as TGCGCCAGCAGTGACCCGACAGGGTTGGGCGGGGAGCTGTTTTTT. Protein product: CASSDPTGLGGELFF.

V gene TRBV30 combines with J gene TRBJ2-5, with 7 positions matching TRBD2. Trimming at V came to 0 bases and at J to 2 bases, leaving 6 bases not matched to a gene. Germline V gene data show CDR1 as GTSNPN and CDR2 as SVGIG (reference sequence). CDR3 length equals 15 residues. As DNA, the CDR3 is TGTGCCTGGAGTGTACCAGCGGGGCTACAAGAGACCCAGTACTTC. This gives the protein CAWSVPAGLQETQYF.

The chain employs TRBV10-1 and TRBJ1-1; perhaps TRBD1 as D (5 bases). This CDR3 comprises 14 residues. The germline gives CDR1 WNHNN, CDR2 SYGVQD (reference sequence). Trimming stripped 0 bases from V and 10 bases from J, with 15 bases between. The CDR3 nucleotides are TGCGCCAGCAGTGAGTCACCGGCAGGGTCGGTAGCTTTCTTT. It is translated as CASSESPAGSVAFF.

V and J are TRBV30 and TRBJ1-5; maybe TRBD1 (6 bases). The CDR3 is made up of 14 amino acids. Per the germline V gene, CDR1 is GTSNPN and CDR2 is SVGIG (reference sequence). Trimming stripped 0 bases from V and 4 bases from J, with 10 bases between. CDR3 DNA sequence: TGTGCCTGGAGTGTAACCAGGGGTAATCAGCCCCAGCATTTT. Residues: CAWSVTRGNQPQHF.

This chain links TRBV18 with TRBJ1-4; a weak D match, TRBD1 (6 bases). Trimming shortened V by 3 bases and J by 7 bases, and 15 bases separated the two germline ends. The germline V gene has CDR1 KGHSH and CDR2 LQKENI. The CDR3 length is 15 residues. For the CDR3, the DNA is TGTGCCAGCTCACCGCGAAGGGACAATGGTGAAAAACTGTTTTTT. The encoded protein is CASSPRRDNGEKLFF.

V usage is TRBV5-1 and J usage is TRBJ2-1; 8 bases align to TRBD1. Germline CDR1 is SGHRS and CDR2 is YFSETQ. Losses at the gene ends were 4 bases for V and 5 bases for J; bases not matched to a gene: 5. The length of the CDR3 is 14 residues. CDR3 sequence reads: CASSRTGTDNEQFF. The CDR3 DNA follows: TGCGCCAGCAGCCGGACAGGGACGGACAATGAGCAGTTCTTC.

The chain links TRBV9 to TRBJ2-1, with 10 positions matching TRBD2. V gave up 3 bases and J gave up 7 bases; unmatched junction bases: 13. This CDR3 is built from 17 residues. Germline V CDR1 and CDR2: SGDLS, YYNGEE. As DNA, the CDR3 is TGTGCCAGCAGCGAATACCCCGGGACTAGCGTGACTAATGAGCAGTTCTTC. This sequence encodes CASSEYPGTSVTNEQFF.

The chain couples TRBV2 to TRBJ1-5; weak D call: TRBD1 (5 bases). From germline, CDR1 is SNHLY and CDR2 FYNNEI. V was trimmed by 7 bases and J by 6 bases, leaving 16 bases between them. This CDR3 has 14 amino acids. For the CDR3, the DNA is TGTGCCAGCACCCTGGATGGGGGGAGTCAGCCCCAGCATTTT. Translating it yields CASTLDGGSQPQHF.

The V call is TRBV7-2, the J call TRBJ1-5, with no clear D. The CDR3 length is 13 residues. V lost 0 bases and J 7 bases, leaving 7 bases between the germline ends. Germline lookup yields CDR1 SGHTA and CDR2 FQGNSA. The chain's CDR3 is CASSLALGQPQHF. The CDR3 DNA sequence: TGTGCCAGCAGCTTAGCGCTCGGCCAGCCCCAGCATTTT.